The next 2 T cell receptor beta chains were all read from a single sample in a study of blood T cell repertoires in COVID-19. Assay used: immunoSEQ multiplex PCR; TCRdb lists only in-frame clones, some missing. The table records 190,000 or so clones, about nine tenths of them present only once. Material: peripheral blood. Receptors were obtained from a woman in her 70s with acute or convalescent COVID-19.

V gene TRBV13 combines with J gene TRBJ2-5; 8 bases match TRBD1. The CDR3 covers 14 residues. The germline V gene has CDR1 PRHDT and CDR2 FYEKMQ (reference sequence). The trim removed 4 bases at V and 5 bases at J, leaving 6 bases unmatched. The CDR3 here is CASSSRQGSETQYF. CDR3 DNA: TGTGCCAGCAGCTCTAGACAGGGGTCGGAGACCCAGTACTTC.

The chain combines TRBV5-8 with TRBJ1-1; D not resolved. The CDR3 length is 11 residues. Germline CDR1 reads SGHTS; CDR2 reads YDEGEE. V was trimmed by 5 bases and J by 3 bases, leaving 5 bases between them. The CDR3 nucleotides are TGTGCCAGCAGTCTTTACACTGAAGCTTTCTTT. It yields the protein CASSLYTEAFF.